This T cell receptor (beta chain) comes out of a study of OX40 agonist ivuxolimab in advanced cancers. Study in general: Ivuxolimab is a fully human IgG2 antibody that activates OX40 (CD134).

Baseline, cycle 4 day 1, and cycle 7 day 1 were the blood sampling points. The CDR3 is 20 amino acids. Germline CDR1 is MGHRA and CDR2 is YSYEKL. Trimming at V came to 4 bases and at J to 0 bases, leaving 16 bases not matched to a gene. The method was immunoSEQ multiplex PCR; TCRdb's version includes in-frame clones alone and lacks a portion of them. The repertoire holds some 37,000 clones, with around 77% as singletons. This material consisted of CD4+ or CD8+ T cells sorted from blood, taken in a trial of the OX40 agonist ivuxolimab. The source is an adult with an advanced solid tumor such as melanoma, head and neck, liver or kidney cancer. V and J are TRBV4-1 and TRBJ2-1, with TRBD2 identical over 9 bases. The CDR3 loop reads CASSPLSGASGASSYNEQFF. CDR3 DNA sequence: TGCGCCAGCAGCCCCCTAAGTGGAGCTAGCGGGGCTAGCTCCTACAATGAGCAGTTCTTC.